The subject of this entry is one T cell receptor beta chain. The count of this clonotype is one. The target of this receptor is not known. Per-base quality was not reported, and no clone a single base away is much larger than it. One read alone lends weak support. Donors were roughly 40 systemically healthy Caucasian individuals from Russia aged roughly 6 to 90 years. Ten milliliters of peripheral blood were drawn from each donor into EDTA-treated Vacutainer tubes. PBMCs were isolated by Ficoll-Paque density-gradient centrifugation, with at least 7 million obtained per sample. Trizol reagent was used to extract total RNA from the PBMCs, yielding at least 5 micrograms per sample. For every donor, flow cytometry on a PBMC aliquot measured the percentage of naive CD45RAhigh/CD27high T cells. V is trimmed back by 11 bases and J by 1 base, and the junction contains 5 bases that no gene match accounts for. The cysteine opens and the phenylalanine closes a CDR3 of 14 amino acids. Only the CDR3 DNA stays, 42 bases, in frame from base 1. The germline V gene provides CDR1 MDHEN and CDR2 SYDVKM.

The record originates from a study of blood T cells in healthy people across ages (dated by TCRdb to between 2014 and 2017). Regarding the research as a whole: Template switching captured roughly one uniquely barcoded TCR beta cDNA molecule per two T cells in model experiments. Age-related changes in TCR beta repertoire diversity were measured in the study by deep sequencing normalized with unique cDNA molecular identifiers. The donors were divided into four age groups: young (average about 16 years), middle-aged (almost 40), aged (around 67) and long-lived (roughly 82). To avoid experimental bias, donors of different ages were spread randomly across the sequencing lanes. The study analyzed two additional independent replicas of 1 million unique cDNA reads from the same blood draw for two donors, one aged 18 to 29 and one aged 80 or older.

Broad study findings and their caveats: Bulk unsorted PBMC profiling prevented conclusive comparison of naive and antigen-experienced compartments. As age increased, observed TCR beta diversity per million T cells dropped in a roughly linear way, and a significant reduction was already evident by age 40. Compared with the aged group, the long-lived group had more naive CD4+ T cells, fewer expanded clones and increased TCR diversity, suggesting age selection. A strong correlation was found between observed TCR beta diversity and the percentage of naive T cells measured by flow cytometry. Estimates of total diversity from one million sequenced T cells were regarded as lower bounds and underestimates. Donor CMV infection status was unknown, potentially confounding age-related changes in expanded clonotypes.

Libraries were prepared through 5' RACE. The listed sequencing device is Illumina HiSeq 2500. A second PCR of about 7 to 12 cycles was run with a J-beta primer mix and a sample-barcoded 5' primer. A template-switch 5' adaptor carrying 12 random nucleotides introduced a unique molecular identifier onto each TCR beta cDNA molecule. At least 2.5 million CDR3-containing paired-end reads were obtained from each sample. First-strand cDNA synthesis was performed from all RNA using the Mint cDNA synthesis kit, with priming by a TRBC-specific oligonucleotide. After uracil-DNA glycosylase treatment, a first 18-cycle PCR used universal primers M1SS and BC2_uni_R on all cDNA. Per the original workflow: Normalization of each sample was performed by random selection of 1 million high-quality reads, each carrying a distinct molecular identifier. Instead of being binned into consensus sequences, reads that shared molecular identifiers were thrown out. MiTCR, set to a Q25 quality threshold and the strictest error-elimination algorithm, was used for CDR3 identification, clonotype clustering and error correction. A nonparametric unseen species model with Euler transformation was used to estimate a lower bound on total TCR beta diversity. TCRdb cleaned the public reads at Q25 with fastp, built clones with MiXCR and kept in-frame beta chains. Each CDR3 protein appears once, grouped with its most common genes and DNA. The V and J calls here are based on TCRdb, not the publication. The sample table shows approximately 800,000 distinct CDR3 sequences, and approximately 55% are seen once. Clones ranked in the top ten supply about two fifths of the sample.

This clonotype was sampled from a man at least 80 years old in good health. The chain is encoded by TRBV28 joined to TRBJ2-2; the central 9 bases match TRBD2. Sample: blood. The nucleotides read TGTGCCGCCGGACTAGCGAGGAACACCGGGGAGCTGTTTTTT. This translates into CAAGLARNTGELFF.